These T cell receptor beta chains were read from a single sample in a study of blood T cells in healthy people across ages. TCRdb fed the 5' RACE reads into MiXCR, producing one record per CDR3 protein. This sample carries hundreds of thousands of distinct CDR3 sequences, approximately 25% of them seen once, and the ten largest clones take around 10%. The sample also formed part of further work on T cells of mothers and their children.

Sequenced: blood. These TCRs come from a boy younger than 18 in good health. Each CDR3 is given with its conserved first and last residue. The D gene is left open where the match is weak. Clone size is shown for a subset of rows, as once, few, many or a class of expanded clone.

-	TRBV7-2	TRBJ2-1	-	CASSLGQYRANEQFF	TGTGCCAGCAGCTTAGGGCAGTATCGCGCAAATGAGCAGTTCTTC
few	TRBV19	TRBJ2-1	-	CAGSANLYNEQFF	TGTGCCGGGTCCGCAAACCTCTACAATGAGCAGTTCTTC
-	TRBV10-3	TRBJ2-7	TRBD1	CAISGTGTGYEQYF	TGTGCCATCAGTGGGACAGGGACGGGCTACGAGCAGTACTTC
-	TRBV29-1	TRBJ1-5	-	CSVEFSLDGQPQHF	TGCAGCGTTGAATTTTCTTTGGACGGTCAGCCCCAGCATTTT
-	TRBV2	TRBJ1-4	-	CASRGENEKLFF	TGTGCCAGCAGGGGAGAAAATGAAAAACTGTTTTTT
-	TRBV3-1	TRBJ2-6	-	CASSHLMTGLFPGANVLTF	TGTGCCAGCAGCCATCTTATGACGGGGCTCTTCCCTGGGGCCAACGTCCTGACTTTC
-	TRBV6-5	TRBJ1-2	-	CASSYYEDSNYGYTF	TGTGCCAGCAGTTATTACGAAGACAGTAACTATGGCTACACCTTC
-	TRBV4-3	TRBJ2-7	-	CANSPTGDEQYF	TGCGCCAACAGCCCAACGGGAGACGAGCAGTACTTC
few	TRBV5-5	TRBJ1-4	TRBD1	CAGSLDATGGDEKLFF	TGTGCCGGCAGCTTGGATGCGACAGGGGGTGATGAAAAACTGTTTTTT
-	TRBV9	TRBJ1-1	-	CASTPGTEAFF	TGTGCCAGCACCCCAGGGACTGAAGCTTTCTTT